The 5 T cell receptor beta chains listed next were all sequenced from one sample in a study of response to subunit inactivated influenza vaccine. TCRdb passed the RT-PCR reads through MiXCR, listing each CDR3 protein once. There are about 570,000 distinct CDR3 sequences in the sample; 10% to 15% occur only once, and roughly 10% lies in the top ten. The sequencing here drew on PBMCs from blood, taken on the day of vaccination. All receptors come from a man aged 45-65 years who received an inactivated influenza vaccine.

This clonotype was recorded a few times. This chain joins TRBV20-1 and TRBJ2-3; TRBD2 agrees at 10 bases. The CDR3 runs to 16 residues. After removal of 0 bases from V and 4 bases from J, the junction contained 7 bases not matched to a gene. Per the germline V gene, CDR1 is DFQATT and CDR2 is SNEGSKA (reference sequence). The CDR3: CSARDAIAGGADTQYF. CDR3 nucleotides: TGCAGTGCTAGAGATGCGATAGCGGGAGGTGCAGATACGCAGTATTTT.

A few counts support this clonotype. The gene calls are TRBV29-1 and TRBJ1-2, with 9 nucleotides matching TRBD1. V dropped 3 bases and J dropped 8; count of bases not matched to a gene: 4. Germline V gene sequence: CDR1 SQVTM, CDR2 ANQGSEA. The CDR3 runs 12 residues. The CDR3 bases are TGCAGCGTTGACGGGACAGGGCACGGCTACACCTTC. Residues: CSVDGTGHGYTF.

The chain joins TRBV7-2 to TRBJ2-2; TRBD1 might be the D (5 bases). The V end was cut by 5 bases, the J end by 5 bases, with 18 bases between. CDR1 is SGHTA and CDR2 is FQGNSA in the germline V gene. The CDR3 is 16 amino acids. The CDR3 is CASSELRQGWTGELFF. CDR3 bases: TGTGCCAGCAGCGAGCTTCGGCAGGGTTGGACCGGGGAGCTGTTTTTT.

The genes are TRBV12-3 or TRBV12-4 and TRBJ2-1; TRBD2 might be the D (5 bases). The CDR3 totals 10 residues. V was shortened by 8 bases and J by 12 bases, with 11 bases between the two germline ends. CDR3: CASSRERQFF. CDR3 coding DNA: TGTGCCAGCTCGAGGGAAAGGCAGTTCTTC.

V usage is TRBV28 and J usage is TRBJ2-3, with 12 bases lining up with TRBD2. The CDR3 consists of 19 residues. Germline V gene data show CDR1 as MDHEN and CDR2 as SYDVKM. J lost 6 bases, V lost 2 bases, and 15 bases had no gene match. This CDR3 is CASSLKMLAGGLVADTQYF. In nucleotides, the CDR3 is TGTGCCAGCAGTTTAAAAATGCTAGCGGGGGGGCTGGTTGCGGATACGCAGTATTTT.